This T cell receptor beta chain is drawn from a study of shared clonotypes between healthy human individuals. The V gene lost 5 bases and the J gene lost 6 bases, with 8 bases spanning the gap. This CDR3 region has 11 residues. Germline CDR1 SGHAT, CDR2 FQNNGV. This clone came up a few times. This same CDR3 is encoded by further DNA sequences in the sample. Measured with immunoSEQ multiplex PCR; TCRdb has only the in-frame clones, and not every one. The table has almost 750,000 clones, around 70% seen once; the top ten hold about 1.8%. This clonotype was obtained from a woman aged 30 to 39 in good health. Material: memory CD4+ T cells sorted from blood. Indicated subset: CD45RA-negative fraction. This rearrangement joins TRBV11-2 to TRBJ2-7; D may be TRBD1 (5 bases). The DNA of the CDR3 is TGTGCCAGCAGCAGGGGCGGCGAGCAGTACTTC. It yields the protein CASSRGGEQYF.